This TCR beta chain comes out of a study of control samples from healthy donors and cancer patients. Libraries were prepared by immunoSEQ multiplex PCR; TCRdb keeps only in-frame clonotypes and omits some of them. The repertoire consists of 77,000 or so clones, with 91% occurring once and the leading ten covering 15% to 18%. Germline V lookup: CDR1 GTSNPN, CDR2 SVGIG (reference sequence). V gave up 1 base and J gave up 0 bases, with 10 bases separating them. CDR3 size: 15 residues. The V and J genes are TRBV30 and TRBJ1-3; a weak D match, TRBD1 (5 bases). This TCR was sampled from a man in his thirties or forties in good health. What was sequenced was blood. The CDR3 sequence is CAWSAGTGSGNTIYF. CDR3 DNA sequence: TGTGCCTGGAGTGCAGGGACTGGCTCTGGAAACACCATATATTTT.